Below are 16 T cell receptor beta chains sequenced from a single sample in a study of shared clonotypes between healthy human individuals. Using immunoSEQ multiplex PCR, the repertoire was profiled, and TCRdb retains in-frame clones only, with some absent. The sample consists of about 1,500,000 clones, around 97% of them appearing once. Sample: naive CD4+ T cells sorted from blood. Subset noted: CD45RA+ positively selected. The origin of the receptors is a man aged 25 to 40 in good health.

The chain joins TRBV2 to TRBJ2-1; 10 bases line up with TRBD2. The CDR3 extends over 16 amino acids. Trimming cost V 5 bases and J 7 bases; bases outside gene matches: 11. CDR1 and CDR2 (germline): SNHLY, FYNNEI. As DNA, the CDR3 is TGTGCCAGCAGTCGCCGGACTAGCGGAGCGGGGAATGAGCAGTTCTTC. This encodes CASSRRTSGAGNEQFF. The entire variable domain, with the rest obtained from reference TRBV2 and TRBJ2-1, is as follows: EPEVTQTPSHQVTQMGQEVILRCVPISNHLYFYWYRQILGQKVEFLVSFYNNEISEKSEIFDDQFSVERPDGSNFTLKIRSTKLEDSAMYFCASSRRTSGAGNEQFFGPGTRLTVL.

The chain links TRBV10-3 to TRBJ2-3; possibly TRBD1 for D (6 bases). Germline-derived CDR1 and CDR2 are ENHRY and SYGVKD. The length of the CDR3 is 11 residues. Between the trimmed V and J ends, which lost 10 bases and 4 bases, there was a span of 9 bases. CDR3 region: CATGASDTQYF. The CDR3 nucleotides read TGTGCCACAGGGGCTTCAGATACGCAGTATTTT.

This chain links TRBV7-8 with TRBJ2-2; 7 nucleotides align to TRBD2. This CDR3 is 15 amino acids long. J lost 2 bases, V lost 5 bases, and 5 bases had no gene match. CDR1 and CDR2 (germline): SGHVS, FQNEAQ. The CDR3 region has the DNA TGTGCCAGCAGCATGACGGGACTAAACACCGGGGAGCTGTTTTTT. Amino acids: CASSMTGLNTGELFF.

The chain recombines TRBV27 with TRBJ2-7; 13 nucleotides match TRBD2. The germline V gene has CDR1 MNHEY and CDR2 SMNVEV (reference sequence). Losses at the gene ends were 6 bases for V and 2 bases for J; bases not matched to a gene: 4. The CDR3 contains 15 residues. The CDR3 nucleotides are TGTGCCAGCAGACTAGCGGGAGGGGGGACCTACGAGCAGTACTTC. This gives the protein CASRLAGGGTYEQYF.

V is TRBV29-1 and J is TRBJ2-7; 8 positions match TRBD2. From germline, CDR1 is SQVTM and CDR2 ANQGSEA. This CDR3 is 14 amino acids long. Losses at the gene ends were 2 bases for V and 5 bases for J; bases not matched to a gene: 8. CDR3 residues: CSVERGAGGNEQYF. The CDR3 DNA follows: TGCAGCGTTGAACGAGGTGCGGGAGGCAACGAGCAGTACTTC.

This chain joins TRBV30 and TRBJ2-5; 8 bases line up with TRBD2. With V trimmed by 3 bases and J by 9 bases, 12 bases remained unmatched. The germline V gene encodes CDR1 GTSNPN and CDR2 SVGIG (reference sequence). The CDR3 spans 14 residues. DNA for the CDR3: TGTGCCTGGAGCGTACGCGGGAGGAAAGGGGCCCAGTACTTC. Protein product: CAWSVRGRKGAQYF.

The chain recombines TRBV28 with TRBJ1-5; no reliable D call. CDR1 and CDR2 from the germline V gene are MDHEN and SYDVKM. V lost 1 base, J lost 5 bases, and 6 bases lay in between. The CDR3 has 13 residues. This CDR3 reads CASSLFGDQPQHF. The CDR3 DNA reads as TGTGCCAGCAGTTTATTTGGGGATCAGCCCCAGCATTTT.

This chain uses TRBV10-2 with TRBJ1-5, with D perhaps TRBD1 (5 bases). Germline V gene data show CDR1 as WSHSY and CDR2 as SAAADI. Trimming cost V 0 bases and J 5 bases, with 11 bases left between them. The CDR3 has 15 amino acids. This CDR3 reads CASSESGRGDQPQHF. The CDR3, as DNA: TGCGCCAGCAGTGAGTCGGGAAGGGGAGATCAGCCCCAGCATTTT.

The chain couples TRBV5-6 to TRBJ1-5, with a weak D call TRBD1 (5 bases). CDR1 and CDR2 (germline): SGHDT, YYEEEE. The ends were cut back, 3 bases at V and 3 bases at J, with 13 bases in the middle. The CDR3 loop spans 15 amino acids. CDR3 coding DNA: TGTGCCAGCAGCTCCGGGACCACAACCAATCAGCCCCAGCATTTT. This sequence encodes CASSSGTTTNQPQHF.

This rearrangement joins TRBV28 to TRBJ2-3; 7 bases match TRBD2. The germline CDR1 and CDR2 sequences are MDHEN and SYDVKM. The CDR3 is 15 amino acids. V was clipped by 4 bases and J by 2 bases; unmatched bases: 6. The CDR3 reads CASSSPGGFTDTQYF. In nucleotides, the CDR3 is TGTGCCAGCAGTTCCCCCGGGGGGTTCACAGATACGCAGTATTTT.

The rearrangement uses TRBV7-6 and TRBJ2-7, with 10 bases aligning to TRBD1. There are 16 residues in the CDR3. Germline V gene lookup returns CDR1 SGHVS and CDR2 FNYEAQ. After removal of 4 bases from V and 6 bases from J, the junction contained 12 bases not matched to a gene. The CDR3 here is CASSSRGRDRGSEQYF. CDR3 nucleotide sequence: TGTGCCAGCAGCTCCAGAGGTAGGGACAGGGGTAGCGAGCAGTACTTC.

V usage is TRBV28 and J usage is TRBJ1-4; tentative D call: TRBD1 (6 bases). Trimming removed 3 bases from V and 8 bases from J, with 13 bases in between. The CDR3 length is 14 residues. Germline CDR1 MDHEN, CDR2 SYDVKM. The chain's CDR3 is CASSLGGAGEKLFF. CDR3 DNA sequence: TGTGCCAGCAGTTTGGGGGGCGCGGGCGAAAAACTGTTTTTT.

The V call is TRBV9, the J call TRBJ1-5; maybe TRBD1 (5 bases). The germline V and J ends were trimmed by 0 bases and 3 bases, with 10 bases remaining between them. CDR3 size: 15 residues. Germline CDR1 is SGDLS and CDR2 is YYNGEE. CDR3 sequence: CASSVGGEPNQPQHF. The CDR3 region has the DNA TGTGCCAGCAGCGTAGGGGGGGAACCCAATCAGCCCCAGCATTTT.

V gene TRBV18 combines with J gene TRBJ2-3; 10 nucleotides line up with TRBD2. The CDR3 sequence is 18 residues long. Looked up from germline, CDR1 is KGHSH and CDR2 is LQKENI. J lost 3 bases, V lost 1 base, and 10 bases had no gene match. CDR3 coding DNA: TGTGCCAGCTCACCACGGGGACTAGCGCCCTCGGAAACAGATACGCAGTATTTT. It encodes CASSPRGLAPSETDTQYF.

The chain links TRBV6-1 to TRBJ1-1; 10 nucleotides align to TRBD1. Germline CDR1 reads MNHNS; CDR2 reads SASEGT. With 2 bases clipped from V and 5 bases from J, the junction kept 11 bases outside the gene matches. The CDR3 contains 17 residues. The CDR3 reads CASSEINWGQGITEAFF. CDR3 DNA: TGTGCCAGCAGTGAAATTAATTGGGGACAGGGGATTACTGAAGCTTTCTTT.

The rearrangement links TRBV27 to TRBJ1-5, with D possibly being TRBD1 (5 bases). Germline loops: CDR1 MNHEY, CDR2 SMNVEV (reference sequence). The CDR3 loop spans 17 amino acids. V gave up 6 bases and J gave up 0 bases, with 18 bases separating them. CDR3 DNA: TGTGCCAGCAGCCCTATGTACCGGGGGGATAGCAATCAGCCCCAGCATTTT. This translates into CASSPMYRGDSNQPQHF.